The 9 T cell receptor beta chains reported below all come from one sample, sequenced in a study of post-analysis software for immune sequencing data. Study-wide points: The five TRBV segments detected at higher frequency in patients than in controls included TRBV5-6, TRBV5-1 and TRBV20-1.

Unique molecular identifiers were carried by the TCR beta cDNA libraries. From the PCR reads, TCRdb called clonotypes with MiXCR, one entry per CDR3 protein. In the table there are 700,000 to 900,000 distinct CDR3 sequences, under 60% of which are singletons. Their antigen targets remain unknown. Sequenced material: blood. The receptors come from a girl between 10 and 17 years old with multiple sclerosis.

The table lists this clonotype with a few counts. V and J are TRBV12-3 or TRBV12-4 and TRBJ2-1, with D possibly being TRBD2 (6 bases). Trimming took 6 bases from V and 7 from J, leaving 22 bases between them. CDR3 length: 16 residues. The CDR3 loop reads CASSPVGGELSNEQFF. CDR3 bases: TGTGCCAGCAGCCCGGTAGGAGGGGAGCTTTCTAATGAGCAGTTCTTC.

The chain links TRBV20-1 to TRBJ2-3, with 10 bases aligning to TRBD2. Germline V gene sequence: CDR1 DFQATT, CDR2 SNEGSKA (reference sequence). CDR3 length: 13 amino acids. Germline trimming cut 5 bases from V and 4 bases from J; bases unmatched to any gene: 3. The CDR3 loop is CSAPSGRADTQYF. The CDR3 bases are TGCAGTGCTCCTAGCGGGAGAGCAGATACGCAGTATTTT.

V is TRBV12-3 or TRBV12-4 and J is TRBJ2-6; D unresolved. V was trimmed by 3 bases and J by 0 bases, leaving 3 bases between them. The CDR3 totals 14 residues. CDR3 nucleotides: TGTGCCAGCAGTTTTACCTCTGGGGCCAACGTCCTGACTTTC. The encoded protein is CASSFTSGANVLTF.

V usage is TRBV6-2 or TRBV6-3 and J usage is TRBJ2-5; D gene unclear. This CDR3 is 15 amino acids long. The V and J ends lost 2 bases and 2 bases respectively, with 12 bases between them. Germline loops: CDR1 MNHEY, CDR2 SVGEGT. The CDR3 coding sequence is TGTGCCAGCAGTTACAAGCAAAATAATCAAGAGACCCAGTACTTC. Translated, it gives CASSYKQNNQETQYF.

The chain combines TRBV15 with TRBJ2-5, with D unresolved. Per germline, CDR1 LNHNV and CDR2 YYDKDF (reference sequence). The V and J ends lost 0 bases and 5 bases respectively, with 10 bases between them. The CDR3 is made up of 14 amino acids. The CDR3 DNA is TGTGCCACCAGCAGAGACAGTGTAGGCGAGACCCAGTACTTC. Amino acid sequence: CATSRDSVGETQYF.

In its sample, this clonotype was seen a few times. The chain uses TRBV27 and TRBJ2-1, with a tentative D call TRBD2 (5 bases). This CDR3 has 12 amino acids. V was pared by 6 bases and J by 6 bases, with 9 bases between. CDR1 and CDR2 from the germline V gene are MNHEY and SMNVEV (reference sequence). This CDR3 is CASREVGNEQFF. The DNA of the CDR3 is TGTGCCAGCAGGGAGGTCGGCAATGAGCAGTTCTTC.

This clonotype turned up a few times. The rearrangement uses TRBV14 and TRBJ1-5; D possibly corresponds to TRBD1 (5 bases). Germline CDR1 and CDR2: SGHDN and FVKESK. Trimming cost V 1 base and J 3 bases, with 10 bases left between them. The CDR3 has 15 amino acids. CDR3 sequence: CASSQVSGINQPQHF. DNA for the CDR3: TGTGCCAGCAGCCAAGTTTCAGGGATCAATCAGCCCCAGCATTTT.

This clonotype has just a few counts. V and J are TRBV7-2 and TRBJ2-1, with 7 bases identical to TRBD2. Germline V gene sequence: CDR1 SGHTA, CDR2 FQGNSA. This CDR3 is built from 15 residues. Unmatched junction bases numbered 8, after V lost 1 base and J lost 8 bases. The DNA for the CDR3 is TGTGCCAGCAGCTTAGGGGCGGGAGTTGGGTATGAGCAGTTCTTC. This sequence encodes CASSLGAGVGYEQFF.

V gene TRBV5-1 combines with J gene TRBJ1-2, with TRBD1 matching over 7 bases. V trimming: 4 bases; J trimming: 3 bases; junction bases outside the gene matches: 3. CDR1 is SGHRS and CDR2 is YFSETQ in the germline V gene. The CDR3 loop spans 13 amino acids. CDR3 sequence: CASSHGTDYGYTF. The CDR3 nucleotides read TGCGCCAGCAGCCATGGGACAGACTATGGCTACACCTTC.